This TCR beta chain originates from a study of response to subunit inactivated influenza vaccine. The germline V gene has CDR1 ENHRY and CDR2 SYGVKD. The CDR3 extends over 13 amino acids. V was trimmed by 4 bases and J by 3 bases, leaving 8 bases between them. Study results and limitations: Only a handful of new T cells, the authors suggested, are recruited with each seasonal influenza vaccination.

This clonotype has only a few counts. Antigen specificity is unknown. Each CDR3 protein is one row after TCRdb ran MiXCR on the RT-PCR reads. Among around 650,000 distinct CDR3 sequences listed, 15% to 19% were seen once. Sequenced material: PBMCs from blood, taken approximately 12 days after vaccination. This chain links TRBV10-3 with TRBJ2-3, with D possibly TRBD1 on 5 matching bases. This TCR was sampled from a man aged 50-59 years who received an inactivated influenza vaccine. CDR3 coding DNA: TGTGCCATCAGTGTGCAGGGAACAGATACGCAGTATTTT. It codes for CAISVQGTDTQYF.